Shown below are 8 T cell receptor beta chains from a single sample sequenced in a study of blood T cells in healthy people across ages. A J-beta primer mix and a sample-barcoded 5' primer were used in a second PCR of about 7 to 12 cycles. TCRdb analysed the 5' RACE reads with MiXCR anew, one entry per CDR3 protein. The top ten clones hold roughly 18% of a sample with roughly 570,000 distinct CDR3 sequences, approximately 27% of them seen once. Material for sequencing was blood. Receptor source: a woman aged 70-85 years in good health.

This clonotype was counted only a few times. The chain uses TRBV5-1 and TRBJ1-2, with D unclear. Germline-derived CDR1 and CDR2 are SGHRS and YFSETQ. CDR3 size: 15 residues. Trimming took off 0 bases at V and 4 bases at J, with 13 bases between the two ends. CDR3 sequence reads: CASSLANPRSYGYTF. The CDR3 coding sequence is TGCGCCAGCAGCTTGGCAAACCCACGATCCTATGGCTACACCTTC. The variable domain in full, with the rest retrieved from reference TRBV5-1 and TRBJ1-2, is KAGVTQTPRYLIKTRGQQVTLSCSPISGHRSVSWYQQTPGQGLQFLFEYFSETQRNKGNFPGRFSGRQFSNSRSEMNVSTLELGDSALYLCASSLANPRSYGYTFGSGTRLTVV.

In this sample, this clonotype turned up once. The chain couples TRBV30 to TRBJ1-4; a weak D match, TRBD1 (5 bases). Germline lookup yields CDR1 GTSNPN and CDR2 SVGIG (reference sequence). Trimming left V 5 bases short and J 2 bases short, with 15 bases between. This CDR3 is built from 15 residues. CDR3 sequence: CAWGGFLPTNEKLFF. The CDR3 region has the DNA TGTGCCTGGGGGGGATTTTTGCCGACTAATGAAAAACTGTTTTTT.

This clonotype was observed a handful of times. The junction departs from the called germline gene at one end, perhaps through a read error. This sequence joins TRBV5-5 and TRBJ1-2, with unresolved D. The CDR3 spans 16 residues. The V gene's germline CDR1 is SGHKS and CDR2 YYEKEE (reference sequence). The CDR3: CANSPGGMRLNYGYTF. For the CDR3, the DNA is TGTGCCAACAGCCCCGGAGGGATGCGACTAAACTATGGCTACACCTTC.

The chain joins TRBV12-3 or TRBV12-4 to TRBJ2-5; TRBD2 matches 12 bases. CDR3 length: 16 amino acids. V lost 1 base, J lost 9 bases, and 9 bases stayed unmatched. CDR3 sequence: CASSLETSGGGKAQYF. CDR3 DNA sequence: TGTGCCAGCAGTTTAGAGACTAGCGGGGGTGGGAAGGCCCAGTACTTC.

This clonotype has more than one count but fewer than ten. The gene calls are TRBV6-5 and TRBJ1-2; unclear D gene. This CDR3 has 15 residues. V was trimmed by 7 bases and J by 3 bases, leaving 18 bases between them. Germline CDR1 MNHEY, CDR2 SVGAGI. CDR3 bases: TGTGCCAGCACTCCCCGATCGGATTCACACTATGGCTACACCTTC. Translation: CASTPRSDSHYGYTF.

A few counts support this clonotype. The V gene is TRBV9, the J gene TRBJ2-1, with 9 bases that match TRBD2. The CDR3 consists of 16 residues. Germline CDR1 and CDR2: SGDLS and YYNGEE. V dropped 0 bases and J dropped 5; count of bases not matched to a gene: 6. The CDR3 nucleotides are TGTGCCAGCAGCGTAGCTAACCAGCGGGGGGACAATGAGCAGTTCTTC. Its protein product is CASSVANQRGDNEQFF.

The CDR3 DNA sequence: TGCAGTGCTAGACCCCCGGGCTACGATAATGAAAAACTGTTTTTT. It codes for CSARPPGYDNEKLFF. The chain combines TRBV20-1 with TRBJ1-4, with D hard to call. From germline, CDR1 is DFQATT and CDR2 SNEGSKA (reference sequence). V gave up 2 bases and J gave up 4 bases, with 14 bases separating them. The length of the CDR3 is 15 residues.

This sequence joins TRBV7-3 and TRBJ2-1; maybe TRBD2 (5 bases). Germline V gene lookup returns CDR1 SGHTA and CDR2 FQGTGA. Trimming removed 5 bases from V and 10 bases from J, with 18 bases in between. This CDR3 spans 14 amino acids. CDR3 DNA sequence: TGTGCCAGCAGCCTGAGCGGCTATACGGAGGAGCAGTTCTTC. As protein: CASSLSGYTEEQFF.